This T cell receptor beta chain was sequenced for a study of vaccination effects on CD4 cells after COVID-19. Study outcomes and limitations: Marked contraction was observed in infection-induced and vaccine-induced clones late after vaccination.

In the ViraFEST assay, antigen-specific CD4+ clonotypes were identified by expansion after peptide-pool stimulation. Subsequent to about 10 days of culture, CD4+ T cells were isolated. The vaccine given was either BNT162b2 or mRNA-1273, in two doses. Absence of prior SARS-CoV-2 infection characterized the vaccine recipients, who showed negative nucleocapsid antibodies. Half the medium was replaced with IL-2 medium on days 3 and 7. This CDR3 has 16 residues. V gave up 0 bases and J gave up 2 bases, with 11 bases separating them. CDR1 is SGHRS, CDR2 YFSETQ, per germline. This clone showed up just once. Antigen specificity is unknown. TCRdb keeps only in-frame clones here, not all; method: immunoSEQ multiplex PCR. The table records around 81,000 clones, under 85% of them present only once.

V and J are TRBV5-1 and TRBJ2-2; maybe TRBD2 (6 bases). The TCR comes from a human donor who received a COVID-19 vaccine. Sequencing was performed on CD4+ T cells from PBMCs cultured with HCoV-OC43 spike peptides, taken after COVID-19 vaccination. The subset: HCoV-OC43 spike overlapping peptide pool stimulation. This CDR3 is CASSLATGLNTGELFF. The CDR3 DNA is TGCGCCAGCAGCTTGGCGACGGGACTTAACACCGGGGAGCTGTTTTTT. The full variable domain, rest sourced from reference TRBV5-1 and TRBJ2-2, is KAGVTQTPRYLIKTRGQQVTLSCSPISGHRSVSWYQQTPGQGLQFLFEYFSETQRNKGNFPGRFSGRQFSNSRSEMNVSTLELGDSALYLCASSLATGLNTGELFFGEGSRLTVL.